A single sample gave rise to the 31 T cell receptor beta chains below, sequenced in a study of response to subunit inactivated influenza vaccine. From the RT-PCR reads, TCRdb called clonotypes with MiXCR, one entry per CDR3 protein. The profile shows 530,000 or so distinct CDR3 sequences, 10% to 15% of them singletons. The sample here was PBMCs from blood, taken on the day of vaccination. Source of these receptors: a man aged 50-60 years who received an inactivated influenza vaccine.

A note on this clonotype: An end of the junction differs from the germline gene, which may be a read error. The rearrangement joins TRBV15 to TRBJ2-3, with D unresolved. Germline-derived CDR1 and CDR2 are LNHNV and YYDKDF (reference sequence). This CDR3 comprises 16 residues. The CDR3 protein is CATSRGGSRSTDTQYF. The CDR3 region has the DNA TGTGCCACCAGTAGAGGTGGTTCGCGGAGCACAGATACGCAGTATTTT. Drawing the rest from reference TRBV15 and TRBJ2-3, the complete variable domain is DAMVIQNPRYQVTQFGKPVTLSCSQTLNHNVMYWYQQKSSQAPKLLFHYYDKDFNNEADTPDNFQSRRPNTSFCFLDIRSPGLGDTAMYLCATSRGGSRSTDTQYFGPGTRLTVL.

This clonotype was seen more than once but under ten times. The J gene is TRBJ2-3, the V gene TRBV24-1; TRBD2 aligns across 10 bases. This CDR3 region has 14 residues. The trim removed 9 bases at V and 4 bases at J, leaving 6 bases unmatched. Germline V gene data show CDR1 as KGHDR and CDR2 as SFDVKD. CDR3 DNA: TGTGCCACCTGGAGCGGGGGGGCGTCAGATACGCAGTATTTT. This sequence encodes CATWSGGASDTQYF.

Of note for this clonotype: The germline gene is not matched at one end of the junction; a read error may be the cause. The chain links TRBV5-1 to TRBJ2-1; D is possibly TRBD1 (6 bases). This CDR3 spans 15 amino acids. Germline CDR1 reads SGHRS; CDR2 reads YFSETQ. This CDR3 reads CASSPQGSSYNEQIF. DNA of the CDR3: TGCGCCAGCAGCCCCCAGGGGAGCTCCTACAATGAGCAGATCTTC. Together with reference TRBV5-1 and TRBJ2-1, the CDR3 gives the full variable domain: KAGVTQTPRYLIKTRGQQVTLSCSPISGHRSVSWYQQTPGQGLQFLFEYFSETQRNKGNFPGRFSGRQFSNSRSEMNVSTLELGDSALYLCASSPQGSSYNEQIFGPGTRLTVL.

This clonotype was seen a few times. V usage is TRBV5-1 and J usage is TRBJ2-5, with TRBD1 matching over 8 bases. The CDR3 covers 14 residues. From germline, CDR1 is SGHRS and CDR2 YFSETQ. The junction had 4 bases not matched to a gene; V was cut back by 3 bases and J by 3 bases. CDR3 amino acids: CASSSVQGEETQYF. The CDR3 DNA sequence: TGCGCCAGCAGCTCAGTACAGGGGGAAGAGACCCAGTACTTC.

This clonotype was picked up a small number of times. The V and J genes are TRBV10-3 and TRBJ1-6, with D perhaps matching TRBD1 (6 bases). The length of the CDR3 is 14 residues. Germline loops: CDR1 ENHRY, CDR2 SYGVKD. The germline V and J ends were trimmed by 4 bases and 9 bases, with 13 bases remaining between them. The CDR3, as DNA: TGTGCCATCAGTGTCTCAGGGGTAGGTTCACCCCTCCACTTT. Translating gives CAISVSGVGSPLHF.

The CDR3 reads CASSRDRAGNYGYTF. The CDR3 DNA is TGCGCCAGCAGCCGGGACAGGGCCGGGAACTATGGCTACACCTTC. This chain links TRBV4-3 with TRBJ1-2; 9 nucleotides match TRBD1. The CDR3 consists of 15 residues. Germline CDR1 LGHNA, CDR2 YSLEER. V shed 4 bases and J 2 bases; nucleotides not matched to a gene: 5.

The chain links TRBV7-9 to TRBJ2-3, with 9 bases aligning to TRBD2. The length of the CDR3 is 14 residues. Per the germline V gene, CDR1 is SEHNR and CDR2 is FQNEAQ (reference sequence). The V and J ends lost 10 bases and 2 bases, in that order; junction bases with no gene match: 7. The CDR3 loop reads CAIAGVVYTDTQYF. DNA for the CDR3: TGTGCCATAGCGGGAGTTGTATACACAGATACGCAGTATTTT.

This clonotype has only a few counts. V gene TRBV2 combines with J gene TRBJ2-7; D might be TRBD1 or TRBD2, each matching 6 bases. Germline CDR1 SNHLY, CDR2 FYNNEI. CDR3 length equals 13 residues. Trimming pared 4 bases from V and 6 bases from J, leaving 13 bases between. CDR3 coding DNA: TGTGCCAGCAGTGGCAGGGGAGGAGGCGAGCAGTACTTC. Translated, it gives CASSGRGGGEQYF.

The chain couples TRBV6-5 to TRBJ1-1, with 8 bases that match TRBD1. After removal of 2 bases from V and 5 bases from J, the junction contained 4 bases not matched to a gene. Germline CDR1 and CDR2: MNHEY and SVGAGI. This CDR3 spans 14 amino acids. The CDR3 protein is CASSYAGGWTEAFF. Here the CDR3 DNA reads TGTGCCAGCAGTTACGCAGGGGGCTGGACTGAAGCTTTCTTT.

This clonotype came up a few times. The chain recombines TRBV20-1 with TRBJ2-7, with D perhaps TRBD1 or TRBD2 (5 bases each). V was clipped by 5 bases and J by 0 bases, with 8 bases between them. CDR3 length: 12 residues. Germline values: CDR1 DFQATT, CDR2 SNEGSKA (reference sequence). The chain's CDR3 is CSAAGASYEQYF. CDR3 bases: TGCAGTGCTGCCGGGGCCTCCTACGAGCAGTACTTC.

The chain uses TRBV7-2 and TRBJ2-3; possibly TRBD2 for D (5 bases). V was cut by 1 base and J by 1 base, with 6 bases left in between. The CDR3 is made up of 14 amino acids. Germline V gives CDR1 SGHTA, CDR2 FQGNSA. In nucleotides, the CDR3 is TGTGCCAGCAGCTTAGTTAGCGGCACAGATACGCAGTATTTT. Amino acid sequence: CASSLVSGTDTQYF.

This clonotype was seen a few times. The chain couples TRBV7-2 to TRBJ1-2, with 7 bases lining up with TRBD1. Per germline, CDR1 SGHTA and CDR2 FQGNSA. CDR3 length: 14 amino acids. V lost 5 bases, J lost 1 base, and 4 bases stayed unmatched. The CDR3 DNA sequence: TGTGCCAGCAGCCAGGACAGGAGTAACTATGGCTACACCTTC. Amino acid sequence: CASSQDRSNYGYTF.

This clonotype was recorded at least ten times. This rearrangement joins TRBV21-1 to TRBJ1-6. TRBV21-1 is a known pseudogene. The CDR3 is 14 residues long. This CDR3 reads CASNGRSPNSPLHF. The CDR3, as DNA: TGTGCCAGTAATGGACGGAGTCCTAATTCACCCCTCCACTTT.

This clonotype was counted a few times. J is TRBJ2-3 and V is TRBV7-2; D gene unclear. This CDR3 has 11 amino acids. The germline V gene has CDR1 SGHTA and CDR2 FQGNSA. V was shortened by 4 bases and J by 8 bases, with 7 bases between the two germline ends. DNA of the CDR3: TGTGCCAGCAGCTCAACATTTACGCAGTATTTT. Translation: CASSSTFTQYF.

There are a few counts of this clonotype. The genes are TRBV5-1 and TRBJ2-7; 9 nucleotides align to TRBD2. Per germline, CDR1 SGHRS and CDR2 YFSETQ. Trimming cost V 4 bases and J 3 bases; bases outside gene matches: 11. The CDR3 is made up of 16 amino acids. The CDR3 DNA reads as TGCGCCAGCAGCCTTGTAGGGAGCGGGGGGAGCTACGAGCAGTACTTC. Residues: CASSLVGSGGSYEQYF.

The table lists this clonotype with many counts. This rearrangement joins TRBV9 to TRBJ2-1; D is ambiguous. Germline lookup yields CDR1 SGDLS and CDR2 YYNGEE. The CDR3 has 13 residues. With 0 bases removed from V and 2 bases from J, the gap between germline ends came to 3 bases. This CDR3 reads CASSVGTYNEQFF. In nucleotides, the CDR3 is TGTGCCAGCAGCGTAGGAACCTACAATGAGCAGTTCTTC.

On this clonotype itself: Relative to the germline gene, one junction end is altered; a read error may explain this. The chain links TRBV7-8 to TRBJ2-2; D perhaps matches TRBD2 (5 bases). The CDR3 is made up of 15 amino acids. The germline CDR1 and CDR2 sequences are SGHVS and FQNEAQ. The CDR3 reads CASSLYGTGSGELCF. The CDR3 bases are TGTGCCAGCAGCTTATATGGTACGGGGTCCGGGGAGCTGTGTTTT.

This clonotype was detected ten times or more. V gene TRBV28 combines with J gene TRBJ2-7; no definite D call. V was cut by 10 bases and J by 1 base, with 20 bases left in between. CDR3 length: 15 residues. CDR1 and CDR2 from the germline V gene are MDHEN and SYDVKM. CDR3: CATSPYVGYSYEQYF. The CDR3 DNA is TGTGCCACCAGCCCATATGTAGGGTATTCCTACGAGCAGTACTTC.

This clonotype turned up a few times. The chain uses TRBV29-1 and TRBJ2-2; 8 bases align to TRBD1. CDR1 is SQVTM and CDR2 is ANQGSEA in the germline V gene. This CDR3 comprises 15 residues. With 6 bases clipped from V and 0 bases from J, the junction kept 6 bases outside the gene matches. DNA for the CDR3: TGCAGCGTCGATAGGACAGGGACGAACACCGGGGAGCTGTTTTTT. Protein product: CSVDRTGTNTGELFF.

This clonotype appeared a few times. This chain connects TRBV7-2 to TRBJ1-2, with 10 bases lining up with TRBD1. CDR3 length equals 13 residues. The V segment lost 7 bases and the J segment 8 bases; nucleotides outside the gene matches: 7. Looked up from germline, CDR1 is SGHTA and CDR2 is FQGNSA. The CDR3: CASTRQGAGGYTF. The CDR3 DNA reads as TGTGCCAGCACTCGACAGGGGGCAGGCGGCTACACCTTC.

This chain uses TRBV15 with TRBJ2-1; 7 positions agree with TRBD2. In germline, CDR1 is LNHNV, CDR2 YYDKDF (reference sequence). Trimming at V came to 0 bases and at J to 10 bases, leaving 12 bases not matched to a gene. The CDR3 loop spans 16 amino acids. In DNA form, the CDR3 reads TGTGCCACCAGCAGAGATGCGGGAGTCCTCCTCAGGGAGCAGTTCTTC. Residues: CATSRDAGVLLREQFF.

The chain carries TRBV19 and TRBJ2-5; the match to TRBD1 covers 10 bases. Germline V gives CDR1 LNHDA, CDR2 SQIVND (reference sequence). The CDR3 has 14 amino acids. V shed 3 bases, J shed 6 bases, and the junction held 4 bases outside the gene matches. This CDR3 is CASSMTGQGQTQYF. Here the CDR3 DNA reads TGTGCCAGTAGTATGACGGGACAGGGGCAGACCCAGTACTTC.

This clonotype turned up a few times. The chain combines TRBV29-1 with TRBJ2-7; D might be TRBD1 (6 bases). V lost 6 bases and J lost 6, with 12 bases in between. Per the germline V gene, CDR1 is SQVTM and CDR2 is ANQGSEA. CDR3 length: 11 amino acids. The CDR3 spells CSVNTGFEQYF. CDR3 sequence (DNA): TGCAGCGTCAACACAGGGTTCGAGCAGTACTTC.

The V and J genes are TRBV20-1 and TRBJ2-7, with 7 bases identical to TRBD1. Germline trimming cut 7 bases from V and 3 bases from J; bases unmatched to any gene: 9. CDR1 is DFQATT and CDR2 is SNEGSKA in the germline V gene (reference sequence). This CDR3 comprises 13 residues. This CDR3 reads CSVMGQSNYEQYF. The CDR3 region has the DNA TGCAGTGTGATGGGACAGAGTAACTACGAGCAGTACTTC.

The chain has TRBV12-3 or TRBV12-4 and TRBJ2-5, with a possible D match to TRBD1 (6 bases). Trimming stripped 0 bases from V and 2 bases from J, with 10 bases between. The CDR3 totals 15 residues. The CDR3 here is CASSLAGDTQETQYF. In nucleotides, the CDR3 is TGTGCCAGCAGTTTAGCAGGGGACACGCAAGAGACCCAGTACTTC.

Many counts were recorded for this clonotype. CDR3: CATSVLGGNNEQFF. Here the CDR3 DNA reads TGTGCCACCAGTGTATTGGGGGGGAACAATGAGCAGTTCTTC. The chain joins TRBV24-1 to TRBJ2-1; 7 bases line up with TRBD2. CDR1 and CDR2 (germline): KGHDR, SFDVKD. The CDR3 loop spans 14 amino acids. The V segment lost 5 bases and the J segment 5 bases; nucleotides outside the gene matches: 5.

This clonotype was seen ten or more times. This sequence joins TRBV6-2 or TRBV6-3 and TRBJ1-1; 7 bases agree with TRBD1. Germline CDR1 is MNHEY and CDR2 is SVGEGT. The CDR3 is 13 amino acids. The ends lost 7 bases at V and 0 bases at J; junction bases unmatched: 2. This CDR3 reads CASTGTVNTEAFF. Written as DNA, the CDR3 is TGTGCCAGCACGGGGACAGTGAACACTGAAGCTTTCTTT.

The CDR3 DNA reads as TGTGCCAGCAGCTTAGGGGCTTGGATTACTTGGAATTCACCCCTCCACTTT. Protein: CASSLGAWITWNSPLHF. The rearrangement joins TRBV7-2 to TRBJ1-6; D is unclear. V lost 1 base and J lost 7, with 17 bases in between. Germline CDR1 and CDR2: SGHTA and FQGNSA. The CDR3 extends over 17 amino acids. Full variable domain (outside the CDR3, taken from reference TRBV7-2 and TRBJ1-6): GAGVSQSPSNKVTEKGKDVELRCDPISGHTALYWYRQSLGQGLEFLIYFQGNSAPDKSGLPSDRFSAERTGGSVSTLTIQRTQQEDSAVYLCASSLGAWITWNSPLHFGNGTRLTVT.

The rearrangement uses TRBV20-1 and TRBJ1-4; D gene unclear. Germline V gene data show CDR1 as DFQATT and CDR2 as SNEGSKA (reference sequence). The CDR3 is 15 residues long. V was trimmed by 0 bases and J by 3 bases, leaving 11 bases between them. Here the CDR3 reads CSARDAQTPNEKLFF. The CDR3 DNA reads as TGCAGTGCTAGAGATGCCCAGACCCCTAATGAAAAACTGTTTTTT.

This clonotype has just a few counts. The gene calls are TRBV4-2 and TRBJ2-1; 7 nucleotides align to TRBD2. J gave up 12 bases and V 3 bases, and 2 bases lay outside the gene matches. The length of the CDR3 is 11 residues. Germline CDR1 reads LGHNA; CDR2 reads YNFKEQ. The CDR3 DNA follows: TGTGCCAGCAGCCACGGCGGGAGGCAGTTCTTC. Translated, it gives CASSHGGRQFF.

This clonotype was observed a few times. V gene TRBV5-5 combines with J gene TRBJ2-7; D might be TRBD1 (5 bases). The length of the CDR3 is 13 residues. CDR1 and CDR2 from the germline V gene are SGHKS and YYEKEE (reference sequence). Between the trimmed V and J ends, which lost 4 bases and 0 bases, there was a span of 8 bases. CDR3 coding DNA: TGTGCCAGCAGCACGACAGTCTCCTACGAGCAGTACTTC. Translated: CASSTTVSYEQYF.